The 22 T cell receptor beta chains given below trace back to one sample, sequenced in a study of cytotoxic CD8 clonotypes in ibrutinib-treated CLL. Sequencing used immunoSEQ multiplex PCR; TCRdb keeps in-frame clones, though not all of them. Among over 120,000 clones listed, around three quarters were seen once. The specimen was PBMCs, collected after 12 months of ibrutinib treatment. The receptors shown here come from a human donor with chronic lymphocytic leukemia.

The chain couples TRBV6-5 to TRBJ2-7; D gene ambiguous. Germline V gene lookup returns CDR1 MNHEY and CDR2 SVGAGI. Trimming took off 0 bases at V and 6 bases at J, with 6 bases between the two ends. The CDR3 sequence is 12 residues long. The CDR3 DNA follows: TGTGCCAGCAGTTACTCCGCCGGCGAGCAGTACTTC. This encodes CASSYSAGEQYF.

The J gene is TRBJ2-1, the V gene TRBV6-5, with a weak D call TRBD2 (5 bases). Trimming took off 0 bases at V and 8 bases at J, with 14 bases between the two ends. This CDR3 spans 15 amino acids. In germline, CDR1 is MNHEY, CDR2 SVGAGI. In DNA, the CDR3 is TGTGCCAGCAGTTACTCGGGTGGACCGGACTATGAGCAGTTCTTC. This codes for CASSYSGGPDYEQFF.

The chain recombines TRBV4-1 with TRBJ2-7, with D perhaps TRBD2 (6 bases). The CDR3 extends over 13 amino acids. Per the germline V gene, CDR1 is MGHRA and CDR2 is YSYEKL. V lost 3 bases, J lost 10 bases, and 16 bases lay in between. CDR3 residues: CASSQASGQGQYF. The DNA for the CDR3 is TGCGCCAGCAGCCAGGCCAGCGGGCAGGGACAGTACTTC.

The V call is TRBV6-1, the J call TRBJ2-2; TRBD2 might be the D (5 bases). CDR1 and CDR2 (germline): MNHNS, SASEGT. V lost 5 bases and J lost 3, with 13 bases in between. The CDR3 is 15 amino acids. The CDR3 DNA follows: TGTGCCAGCAGTTTGGGGAGACGGGACACCGGGGAGCTGTTTTTT. Its translation: CASSLGRRDTGELFF.

The chain joins TRBV25-1 to TRBJ1-1; D remains unclear. Germline assignment: CDR1 MGHDK and CDR2 SYGVNS. V gave up 2 bases and J gave up 4 bases, with 8 bases separating them. CDR3 size: 13 residues. CDR3 sequence: CASSEPGFTEAFF. For the CDR3, the DNA is TGTGCCAGCAGTGAACCGGGTTTCACTGAAGCTTTCTTT.

This clone was seen only a few times. This chain joins TRBV7-9 and TRBJ1-1; D may be TRBD1 (6 bases). Trimming shortened V by 5 bases and J by 1 base, and 11 bases separated the two germline ends. Germline V lookup: CDR1 SEHNR, CDR2 FQNEAQ (reference sequence). CDR3 length: 14 amino acids. The CDR3 region is CASSRSGQNTEAFF. The CDR3 nucleotides read TGTGCCAGCAGCCGCTCGGGACAGAACACTGAAGCTTTCTTT.

The chain has TRBV6-6 and TRBJ1-1; D gene unclear. V lost 0 bases to trimming and J lost 2 bases, with 4 bases between them. This CDR3 contains 13 residues. Germline V gene data show CDR1 as MNHNY and CDR2 as SVGAGI (reference sequence). In nucleotides, the CDR3 is TGTGCCAGCAGTTACTCGACCAACACTGAAGCTTTCTTT. Protein: CASSYSTNTEAFF.

This clone was recorded once. The rearrangement joins TRBV27 to TRBJ2-7, with 9 bases matching TRBD2. Germline V gene data show CDR1 as MNHEY and CDR2 as SMNVEV (reference sequence). CDR3 length: 15 residues. The V gene end was trimmed by 3 bases and the J gene end by 2 bases; junction bases not matched to a gene: 5. The CDR3 DNA sequence: TGTGCCAGCAGTTTTGCTAGCGGGGCTACCTACGAGCAGTACTTC. Translating it yields CASSFASGATYEQYF.

This clone has just one count. This chain links TRBV19 with TRBJ2-7; perhaps TRBD1 as D (5 bases). This CDR3 region has 14 residues. Germline-derived CDR1 and CDR2 are LNHDA and SQIVND (reference sequence). V shed 2 bases and J shed 6 bases, with 14 bases lying between them. CDR3 bases: TGTGCCAGTAGTATATCCCCAGGGTATGGCGAGCAGTACTTC. Translated, it gives CASSISPGYGEQYF.

The chain uses TRBV11-2 and TRBJ2-7; D ambiguous. V was trimmed by 3 bases and J by 5 bases, leaving 8 bases between them. From germline, CDR1 is SGHAT and CDR2 FQNNGV. The CDR3 is 12 amino acids. The CDR3 DNA reads TGTGCCAGCAGCTTTACACCGGACGAGCAGTACTTC. This sequence encodes CASSFTPDEQYF.

This clone was seen just once. The chain has TRBV7-3 and TRBJ2-2, with D hard to call. V lost 2 bases and J 4 bases, leaving 17 bases between the germline ends. CDR1 is SGHTA, CDR2 FQGTGA, per germline. The CDR3 runs 17 residues. The CDR3 protein is CASSLHSRTPGTGELFF. The CDR3, as DNA: TGTGCCAGCAGCTTACATTCTCGGACCCCGGGCACCGGGGAGCTGTTTTTT.

The chain is built from TRBV4-3 and TRBJ2-1; 16 nucleotides match TRBD2. The CDR3 is 18 amino acids. Looked up from germline, CDR1 is LGHNA and CDR2 is YSLEER. V shed 4 bases and J 7 bases; nucleotides not matched to a gene: 10. CDR3 region: CASSRFPGLAGGGNEQFF. The CDR3 nucleotides read TGCGCCAGCAGCCGCTTCCCGGGACTAGCGGGAGGGGGGAATGAGCAGTTCTTC.

The J gene is TRBJ2-7, the V gene TRBV30, with 9 bases matching TRBD1. Germline values: CDR1 GTSNPN, CDR2 SVGIG (reference sequence). The CDR3 contains 15 residues. J was trimmed by 4 bases and V by 1 base; bases with no gene match: 8. CDR3 in amino acids: CAWSETGTGFYEQYF. The CDR3 nucleotides are TGTGCCTGGAGTGAAACCGGGACAGGGTTTTACGAGCAGTACTTC.

The rearrangement links TRBV9 to TRBJ2-3, with TRBD2 matching over 8 bases. The CDR3 extends over 15 amino acids. V gave up 6 bases and J gave up 2 bases; unmatched junction bases: 8. Germline V gene sequence: CDR1 SGDLS, CDR2 YYNGEE. The CDR3 here is CASTRGGVYTDTQYF. The CDR3 DNA sequence: TGTGCCAGCACCCGGGGGGGAGTGTACACAGATACGCAGTATTTT.

The chain is built from TRBV7-9 and TRBJ1-2; TRBD1 is a possible D gene (5 bases). Germline V gives CDR1 SEHNR, CDR2 FQNEAQ (reference sequence). V lost 7 bases to trimming and J lost 7 bases, with 13 bases between them. CDR3 size: 12 residues. The CDR3 reads CASNKDGAGYTF. CDR3 in DNA: TGTGCCAGCAACAAAGATGGGGCTGGCTACACCTTC.

This chain uses TRBV6-1 with TRBJ1-5; D is unclear. CDR1 and CDR2 from the germline V gene are MNHNS and SASEGT. With 2 bases removed from V and 1 base from J, the gap between germline ends came to 3 bases. The CDR3 runs to 13 residues. The CDR3 loop reads CASSEQSNQPQHF. The CDR3 DNA reads as TGTGCCAGCAGTGAACAGAGCAATCAGCCCCAGCATTTT.

The V and J genes are TRBV28 and TRBJ2-7; the D gene is possibly TRBD2 (6 bases). With 5 bases removed from V and 2 bases from J, the gap between germline ends came to 16 bases. The CDR3 is 15 amino acids. The germline V gene encodes CDR1 MDHEN and CDR2 SYDVKM. CDR3 sequence (DNA): TGTGCCAGCAGTACCAAGGGGACGGGAGCCTACGAGCAGTACTTC. This sequence encodes CASSTKGTGAYEQYF.

V and J are TRBV4-3 and TRBJ1-2; 8 nucleotides match TRBD1. The CDR3 runs to 16 residues. The germline V gene encodes CDR1 LGHNA and CDR2 YSLEER. J was trimmed by 6 bases and V by 0 bases; bases with no gene match: 9. The CDR3, as DNA: TGCGCCAGCAGCCAAGAACAGGGGGAGGTAGGGAATGGCTACACCTTC. Its protein is CASSQEQGEVGNGYTF.

This clone was counted only a few times. This chain links TRBV18 with TRBJ2-5; the match to TRBD1 covers 10 bases. This CDR3 is 15 amino acids long. Trimming at V came to 3 bases and at J to 5 bases, leaving 6 bases not matched to a gene. CDR1 is KGHSH and CDR2 is LQKENI in the germline V gene. For the CDR3, the DNA is TGTGCCAGCTCACCCGGGACAGGGGCATCGGAGACCCAGTACTTC. It translates to CASSPGTGASETQYF.

This sequence joins TRBV7-8 and TRBJ1-2, with D possibly being TRBD1 (6 bases). Germline CDR1 is SGHVS and CDR2 is FQNEAQ. The CDR3 is 14 residues long. The germline V and J ends were trimmed by 1 base and 3 bases, with 9 bases remaining between them. The CDR3 nucleotides are TGTGCCAGCAGCTTAGATAGGGGGGACTATGGCTACACCTTC. This sequence encodes CASSLDRGDYGYTF.

The V call is TRBV2, the J call TRBJ1-2, with a possible D match to TRBD1 (5 bases). The CDR3 has 13 amino acids. Germline CDR1 SNHLY, CDR2 FYNNEI. Trimming stripped 4 bases from V and 7 bases from J, with 13 bases between. The CDR3 DNA reads TGTGCCAGCAGTGGCGGGACGGTCTTTGGCTACACCTTC. It is translated as CASSGGTVFGYTF.

The V gene is TRBV7-8, the J gene TRBJ2-5; the match to TRBD2 covers 11 bases. This CDR3 has 15 amino acids. Looked up from germline, CDR1 is SGHVS and CDR2 is FQNEAQ. V lost 6 bases and J lost 6; bases outside the gene matches: 9. DNA of the CDR3: TGTGCCAGCAGAATAGCGGGAGGGCCGGAGAAGACCCAGTACTTC. This codes for CASRIAGGPEKTQYF. The variable domain in full, completed from reference TRBV7-8 and TRBJ2-5, reads GAGVSQSPRYKVAKRGQDVALRCDPISGHVSLFWYQQALGQGPEFLTYFQNEAQLDKSGLPSDRFFAERPEGSVSTLKIQRTQQEDSAVYLCASRIAGGPEKTQYFGPGTRLLVL.